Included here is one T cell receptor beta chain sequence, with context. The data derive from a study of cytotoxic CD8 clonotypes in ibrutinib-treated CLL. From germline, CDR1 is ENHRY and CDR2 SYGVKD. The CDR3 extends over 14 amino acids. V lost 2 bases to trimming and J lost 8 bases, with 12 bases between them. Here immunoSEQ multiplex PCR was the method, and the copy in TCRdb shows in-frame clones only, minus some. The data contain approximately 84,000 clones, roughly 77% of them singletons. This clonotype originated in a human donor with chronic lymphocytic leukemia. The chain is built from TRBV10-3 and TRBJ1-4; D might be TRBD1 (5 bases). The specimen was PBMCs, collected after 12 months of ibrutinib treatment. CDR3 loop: CAISEAGRGEKLFF. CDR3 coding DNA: TGTGCCATCAGTGAGGCGGGCCGGGGGGAAAAACTGTTTTTT.